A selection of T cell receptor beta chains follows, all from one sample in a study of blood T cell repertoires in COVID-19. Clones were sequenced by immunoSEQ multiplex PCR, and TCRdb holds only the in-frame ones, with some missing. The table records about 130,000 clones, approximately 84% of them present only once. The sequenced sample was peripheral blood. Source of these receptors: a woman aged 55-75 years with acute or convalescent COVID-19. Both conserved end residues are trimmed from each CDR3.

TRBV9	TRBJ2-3	ASSVGTGTDTQY
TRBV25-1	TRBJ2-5	ASSDGTQY
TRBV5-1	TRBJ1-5	ASSLDPGINQPQH
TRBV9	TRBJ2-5	ASSASGTKETQY
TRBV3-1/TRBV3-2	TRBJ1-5	ASSQTGGDQPQH
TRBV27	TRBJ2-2	ASSLPAAGGELF
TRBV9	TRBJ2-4	ASSVGGTREHIQY
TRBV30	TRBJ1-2	AWSVSGTGGRYGYT
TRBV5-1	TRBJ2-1	ASSLAGQSSEQF
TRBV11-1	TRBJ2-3	ASSPNTDTQY